What follows are 21 T cell receptor beta chains derived from one specimen sequenced in a study of shared clonotypes between healthy human individuals. Method: immunoSEQ multiplex PCR; TCRdb's copy keeps in-frame clones and lacks some. The sample holds about 110,000 clones, 65% to 75% seen once. Sequenced: memory CD8+ T cells sorted from blood. The subset was: CD45RO+ cells pooled with CCR7-negative TemRA cells. The source is a woman aged 30 to 39 in good health.

This clone counts as large. V gene TRBV2 combines with J gene TRBJ2-7; 7 nucleotides align to TRBD1. The V gene end was trimmed by 9 bases and the J gene end by 6 bases; junction bases not matched to a gene: 11. Per germline, CDR1 SNHLY and CDR2 FYNNEI. CDR3 length: 13 residues. The CDR3 region is CASKGASGAEQYF. CDR3 nucleotide sequence: TGTGCCAGTAAGGGGGCCTCGGGTGCCGAGCAGTACTTC.

V gene TRBV18 combines with J gene TRBJ1-1, with D perhaps TRBD1 (6 bases). The CDR3 runs 14 residues. The germline gives CDR1 KGHSH, CDR2 LQKENI. Deletions cut 3 bases from V and 5 bases from J, with 13 bases between. CDR3 in amino acids: CASSPDRYGTEAFF. Here the CDR3 DNA reads TGTGCCAGCTCACCCGACAGGTACGGAACTGAAGCTTTCTTT.

This chain links TRBV5-4 with TRBJ1-3, with no clear D. CDR3 length equals 19 residues. The V gene lost 1 base and the J gene lost 0 bases, with 20 bases spanning the gap. Germline CDR1 reads SGHNT; CDR2 reads YYREEE (reference sequence). Here the CDR3 DNA reads TGTGCCAGCAGCTTGAAAGGGAATTGTTTCCGATGCTCTGGAAACACCATATATTTT. It yields the protein CASSLKGNCFRCSGNTIYF.

As to this clone: Other DNA sequences in this sample translate to the same CDR3. V gene TRBV6-1 combines with J gene TRBJ1-5; D is ambiguous. The CDR3 has 12 amino acids. The germline gives CDR1 MNHNS, CDR2 SASEGT. Trimming cost V 1 base and J 4 bases, with 2 bases left between them. CDR3 sequence: CASSEGNQPQHF. CDR3 nucleotide sequence: TGTGCCAGCAGTGAAGGGAATCAGCCCCAGCATTTT.

A few counts support this clone. At the DNA level, this CDR3 is encoded by other sequences in the same sample as well. The gene calls are TRBV9 and TRBJ2-5; unclear D gene. The CDR3 length is 14 residues. Trimming shortened V by 0 bases and J by 2 bases, and 8 bases separated the two germline ends. The V gene's germline CDR1 is SGDLS and CDR2 YYNGEE. The CDR3 DNA follows: TGTGCCAGCAGCGTAGCATGGGGTCAAGAGACCCAGTACTTC. The encoded protein is CASSVAWGQETQYF.

The rearrangement links TRBV18 to TRBJ2-7; 9 bases are a match to TRBD2. Germline lookup yields CDR1 KGHSH and CDR2 LQKENI. Losses at the gene ends were 3 bases for V and 2 bases for J; bases not matched to a gene: 2. The CDR3 is 14 amino acids. The DNA for the CDR3 is TGTGCCAGCTCACCTAGCGGGAGTCCCTACGAGCAGTACTTC. This codes for CASSPSGSPYEQYF.

This clone was observed many times. This chain uses TRBV28 with TRBJ2-7; no clear D. V was clipped by 3 bases and J by 1 base, with 16 bases between them. Germline CDR1 and CDR2: MDHEN and SYDVKM. This CDR3 comprises 16 residues. The CDR3 DNA follows: TGTGCCAGCAGTTTTACCGAGACCTATAATTCCTACGAGCAGTACTTC. The encoded protein is CASSFTETYNSYEQYF.

This sequence joins TRBV4-1 and TRBJ2-7; 7 positions match TRBD2. The CDR3 has 16 amino acids. Germline V gives CDR1 MGHRA, CDR2 YSYEKL. After removal of 2 bases from V and 1 base from J, the junction contained 8 bases not matched to a gene. The CDR3 here is CASSQLRGGSSYEQYF. The CDR3 DNA reads as TGCGCCAGCAGCCAATTGCGCGGCGGGAGTTCCTACGAGCAGTACTTC.

The chain combines TRBV4-1 with TRBJ2-2, with 7 bases matching TRBD2. This CDR3 has 17 amino acids. V lost 0 bases, J lost 0 bases, and 4 bases stayed unmatched. Germline V gives CDR1 MGHRA, CDR2 YSYEKL. Here the CDR3 DNA reads TGCGCCAGCAGCCAAGAGACCAGCGGGACGAACACCGGGGAGCTGTTTTTT. This sequence encodes CASSQETSGTNTGELFF.

The chain has TRBV6-1 and TRBJ1-1; D is uncertain. The V end was cut by 2 bases, the J end by 5 bases, with 12 bases between. The CDR3 totals 14 residues. Per germline, CDR1 MNHNS and CDR2 SASEGT. The CDR3 DNA sequence: TGTGCCAGCAGTGAAAATTGGGCAGTAACTGAAGCTTTCTTT. Translating gives CASSENWAVTEAFF.

The genes are TRBV19 and TRBJ1-4; tentative D call: TRBD1 (5 bases). Germline-derived CDR1 and CDR2 are LNHDA and SQIVND (reference sequence). V was pared by 3 bases and J by 8 bases, with 19 bases between. The CDR3 is 16 amino acids. DNA for the CDR3: TGTGCCAGTAGTATGGGGGGGTATAAAGACGGCGAAAAACTGTTTTTT. Its protein is CASSMGGYKDGEKLFF.

The chain joins TRBV27 to TRBJ2-6, with 9 bases lining up with TRBD1. Per germline, CDR1 MNHEY and CDR2 SMNVEV (reference sequence). The CDR3 consists of 18 residues. J was trimmed by 0 bases and V by 8 bases; bases with no gene match: 11. The CDR3 region is CASRHPTGGTSGANVLTF. The CDR3 DNA reads as TGTGCCAGCCGTCACCCGACAGGGGGTACCTCTGGGGCCAACGTCCTGACTTTC. Looking up the rest from reference TRBV27 and TRBJ2-6 gives the full variable domain: EAQVTQNPRYLITVTGKKLTVTCSQNMNHEYMSWYRQDPGLGLRQIYYSMNVEVTDKGDVPEGYKVSRKEKRNFPLILESPSPNQTSLYFCASRHPTGGTSGANVLTFGAGSRLTVL.

The chain is built from TRBV11-2 and TRBJ1-4; no clear D. V was trimmed by 4 bases and J by 17 bases, leaving 8 bases between them. This CDR3 contains 9 residues. Germline-derived CDR1 and CDR2 are SGHAT and FQNNGV. The CDR3 here is CASSSETFF. The CDR3 bases are TGTGCCAGCAGCTCAGAGACCTTTTTT.

The genes are TRBV5-6 and TRBJ1-5; D gene ambiguous. Germline V lookup: CDR1 SGHDT, CDR2 YYEEEE. The CDR3 covers 15 residues. V was trimmed by 1 base and J by 7 bases, leaving 15 bases between them. The CDR3 sequence is CASSLFFGFGQPQHF. The CDR3, as DNA: TGTGCCAGCAGCTTGTTTTTTGGGTTTGGGCAGCCCCAGCATTTT.

This rearrangement joins TRBV7-3 to TRBJ2-2, with D perhaps being TRBD1 or TRBD2 (5 bases each). V was shortened by 2 bases and J by 0 bases, with 10 bases between the two germline ends. From germline, CDR1 is SGHTA and CDR2 FQGTGA. CDR3 length equals 16 residues. CDR3 sequence (DNA): TGTGCCAGCAGCTTAGGGGGAAATGCGAACACCGGGGAGCTGTTTTTT. It translates to CASSLGGNANTGELFF.

CDR3 sequence reads: CASSFGRYGATYEQYF. Here the CDR3 DNA reads TGTGCCAGCAGTTTTGGACGCTACGGGGCTACCTACGAGCAGTACTTC. This chain connects TRBV28 to TRBJ2-7; tentatively, D is TRBD1 or TRBD2 (5 bases each). Trimming took off 3 bases at V and 2 bases at J, with 17 bases between the two ends. In germline, CDR1 is MDHEN, CDR2 SYDVKM. The CDR3 has 16 residues.

The chain uses TRBV4-1 and TRBJ2-7, with 7 bases that match TRBD2. Germline assignment: CDR1 MGHRA and CDR2 YSYEKL. V dropped 1 base and J dropped 2; count of bases not matched to a gene: 11. The CDR3 is 17 residues long. The CDR3 is CASSQVSILAQTYEQYF. CDR3 coding DNA: TGCGCCAGCAGCCAAGTTTCTATACTAGCGCAAACCTACGAGCAGTACTTC.

The genes are TRBV9 and TRBJ2-1, with 7 positions matching TRBD2. The CDR3 covers 17 residues. Germline values: CDR1 SGDLS, CDR2 YYNGEE. The V gene end was trimmed by 4 bases and the J gene end by 7 bases; junction bases not matched to a gene: 17. CDR3 residues: CASSPREAGLGWNEQFF. The CDR3 DNA reads TGTGCCAGCAGCCCCAGAGAGGCCGGACTAGGTTGGAATGAGCAGTTCTTC.

The CDR3: CASSADVNEQFF. The CDR3 bases are TGTGCCAGCAGCGCGGACGTGAATGAGCAGTTCTTC. V gene TRBV7-9 combines with J gene TRBJ2-1, with D uncertain. The CDR3 has 12 residues. V lost 5 bases and J 7 bases, leaving 9 bases between the germline ends. Germline V gives CDR1 SEHNR, CDR2 FQNEAQ (reference sequence).

The genes are TRBV27 and TRBJ2-7, with D tentatively TRBD2 (6 bases). Trimming stripped 3 bases from V and 5 bases from J, with 26 bases between. CDR1 is MNHEY, CDR2 SMNVEV, per germline (reference sequence). The CDR3 is 18 residues long. Here the CDR3 reads CASSFPQLFRPGEDEQYF. The CDR3 bases are TGTGCCAGCAGTTTCCCCCAACTATTTCGCCCGGGGGAGGACGAGCAGTACTTC.

This chain uses TRBV4-1 with TRBJ1-1; no firm D call. The V gene lost 4 bases and the J gene lost 1 base, with 13 bases spanning the gap. The CDR3 is 15 residues long. The germline V gene encodes CDR1 MGHRA and CDR2 YSYEKL. CDR3 coding DNA: TGCGCCAGCAGCCGCCAGGAAACTGAGAACACTGAAGCTTTCTTT. Its protein is CASSRQETENTEAFF.